The sequence of this TCR beta chain was determined in a study of T-cell reconstitution after alpha-beta-depleted transplantation in children. Study-level points and caveats: Two months or so post-transplant, alpha-beta T cells reportedly derived from several hundred expanded graft clones. Surviving recipient T cells and thymic progenitors accounted for the high day-60 TCRbeta diversity observed in some patients. The authors attributed T-cell counts and diversity one year after transplant mostly to newly produced T cells.

A TCRbeta library incorporating unique molecular identifiers was prepared. TCRdb reprocessed the PCR reads via MiXCR and lists one record per CDR3 protein. The sample yields a few hundred thousand distinct CDR3 sequences, roughly 43% seen once. On this clonotype itself: Its matching antigen is unknown.

Unmatched junction bases numbered 7, after V lost 4 bases and J lost 2 bases. The CDR3 contains 15 residues. The V gene's germline CDR1 is SGHRS and CDR2 YFSETQ. The specimen was PBMCs, collected before TCRalphabeta/CD19-depleted stem cell transplant. The chain couples TRBV5-1 to TRBJ2-3; 7 nucleotides agree with TRBD1. This sequence was found in a girl aged 2 to 10 with aplastic anemia, due to receive a stem cell transplant. This CDR3 reads CASSLGTVLTDTQYF. The CDR3 nucleotides are TGCGCCAGCAGCCTAGGGACAGTTCTCACAGATACGCAGTATTTT.